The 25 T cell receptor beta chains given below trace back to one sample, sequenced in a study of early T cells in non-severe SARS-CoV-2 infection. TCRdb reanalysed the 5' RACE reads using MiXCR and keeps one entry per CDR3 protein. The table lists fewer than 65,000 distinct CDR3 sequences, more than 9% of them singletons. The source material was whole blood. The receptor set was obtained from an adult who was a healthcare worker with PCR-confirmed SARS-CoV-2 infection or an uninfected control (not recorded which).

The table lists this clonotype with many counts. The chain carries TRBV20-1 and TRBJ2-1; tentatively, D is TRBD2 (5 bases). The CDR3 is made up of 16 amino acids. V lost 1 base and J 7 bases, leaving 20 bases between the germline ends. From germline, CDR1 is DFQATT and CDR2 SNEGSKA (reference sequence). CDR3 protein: CSARASPTGPGNEQFF. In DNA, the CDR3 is TGCAGTGCTAGAGCCTCCCCAACGGGCCCGGGGAATGAGCAGTTCTTC.

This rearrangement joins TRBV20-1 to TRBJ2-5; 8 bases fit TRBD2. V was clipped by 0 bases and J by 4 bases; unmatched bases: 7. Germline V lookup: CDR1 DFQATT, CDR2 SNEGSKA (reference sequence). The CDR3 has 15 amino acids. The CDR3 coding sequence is TGCAGTGCTAGAGATAGCGGGGTTTTTGGAGAGACCCAGTACTTC. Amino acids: CSARDSGVFGETQYF.

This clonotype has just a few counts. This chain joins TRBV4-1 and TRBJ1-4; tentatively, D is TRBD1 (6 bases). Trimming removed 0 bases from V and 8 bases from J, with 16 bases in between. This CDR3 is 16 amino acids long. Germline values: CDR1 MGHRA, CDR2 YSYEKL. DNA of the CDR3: TGCGCCAGCAGCCAAGATGGGGGGGGCGCGGGAGAAAAACTGTTTTTT. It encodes CASSQDGGGAGEKLFF.

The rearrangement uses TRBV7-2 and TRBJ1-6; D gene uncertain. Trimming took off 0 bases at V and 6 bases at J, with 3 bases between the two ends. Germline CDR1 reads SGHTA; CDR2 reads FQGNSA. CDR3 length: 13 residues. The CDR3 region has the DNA TGTGCCAGCAGCTTAGCTCTTAATTCACCCCTCCACTTT. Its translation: CASSLALNSPLHF.

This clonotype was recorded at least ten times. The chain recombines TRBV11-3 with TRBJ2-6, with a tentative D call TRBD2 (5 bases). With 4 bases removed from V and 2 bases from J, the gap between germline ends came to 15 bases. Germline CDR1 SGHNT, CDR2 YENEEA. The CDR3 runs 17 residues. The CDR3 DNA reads TGTGCCAGCAGCTATGGCGGAGGTACGGCTGGGGCCAACGTCCTGACTTTC. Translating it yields CASSYGGGTAGANVLTF.

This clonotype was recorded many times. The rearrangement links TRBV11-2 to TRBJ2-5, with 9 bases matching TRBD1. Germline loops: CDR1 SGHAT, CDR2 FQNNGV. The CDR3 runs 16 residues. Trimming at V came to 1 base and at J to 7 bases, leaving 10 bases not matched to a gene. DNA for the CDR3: TGTGCCAGCAGCTTAGCCCTACCCGGGACAGGGTTGACCCAGTACTTC. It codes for CASSLALPGTGLTQYF. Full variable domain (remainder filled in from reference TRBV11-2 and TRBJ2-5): EAGVAQSPRYKIIEKRQSVAFWCNPISGHATLYWYQQILGQGPKLLIQFQNNGVVDDSQLPKDRFSAERLKGVDSTLKIQPAKLEDSAVYLCASSLALPGTGLTQYFGPGTRLLVL.

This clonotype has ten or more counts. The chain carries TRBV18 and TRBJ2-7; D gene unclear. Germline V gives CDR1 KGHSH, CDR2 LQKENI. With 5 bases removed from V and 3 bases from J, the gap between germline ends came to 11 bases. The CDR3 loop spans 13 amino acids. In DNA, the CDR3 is TGTGCCAGCTCATCCGCCGCTTTCTACGAGCAGTACTTC. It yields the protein CASSSAAFYEQYF.

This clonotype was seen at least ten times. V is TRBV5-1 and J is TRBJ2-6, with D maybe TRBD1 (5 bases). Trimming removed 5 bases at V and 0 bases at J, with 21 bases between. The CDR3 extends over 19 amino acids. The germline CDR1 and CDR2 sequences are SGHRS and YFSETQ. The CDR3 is CASRLRSASGHSGANVLTF. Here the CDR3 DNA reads TGCGCCAGCAGACTCAGGTCGGCATCCGGACACTCTGGGGCCAACGTCCTGACTTTC.

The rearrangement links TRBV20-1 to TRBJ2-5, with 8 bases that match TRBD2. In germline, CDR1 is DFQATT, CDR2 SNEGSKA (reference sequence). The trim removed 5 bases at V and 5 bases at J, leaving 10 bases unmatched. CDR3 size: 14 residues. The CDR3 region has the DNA TGCAGTGCTTCCCCTTTGGTAGCGGGGGAGACCCAGTACTTC. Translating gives CSASPLVAGETQYF.

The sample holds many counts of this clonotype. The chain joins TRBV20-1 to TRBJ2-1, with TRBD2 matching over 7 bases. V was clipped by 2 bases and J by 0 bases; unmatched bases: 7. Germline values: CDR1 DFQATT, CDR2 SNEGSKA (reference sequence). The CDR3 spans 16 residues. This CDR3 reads CSARISTGGSYNEQFF. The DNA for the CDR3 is TGCAGTGCTAGAATTTCCACGGGGGGCTCCTACAATGAGCAGTTCTTC.

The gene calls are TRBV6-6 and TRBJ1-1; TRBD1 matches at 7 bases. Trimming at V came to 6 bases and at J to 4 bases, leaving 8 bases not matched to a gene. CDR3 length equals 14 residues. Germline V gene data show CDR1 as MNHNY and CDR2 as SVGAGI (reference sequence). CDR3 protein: CASSKDRSATEAFF. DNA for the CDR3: TGTGCCAGCAGCAAGGACAGGTCGGCCACTGAAGCTTTCTTT.

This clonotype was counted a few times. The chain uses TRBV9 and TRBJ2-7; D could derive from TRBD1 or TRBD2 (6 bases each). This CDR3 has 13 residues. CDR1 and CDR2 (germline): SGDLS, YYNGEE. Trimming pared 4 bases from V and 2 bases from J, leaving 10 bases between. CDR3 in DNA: TGTGCCAGCAGCCCCCGGGGGCCCTACGAGCAGTACTTC. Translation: CASSPRGPYEQYF. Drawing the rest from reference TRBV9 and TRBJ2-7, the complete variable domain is DSGVTQTPKHLITATGQRVTLRCSPRSGDLSVYWYQQSLDQGLQFLIQYYNGEERAKGNILERFSAQQFPDLHSELNLSSLELGDSALYFCASSPRGPYEQYFGPGTRLTVT.

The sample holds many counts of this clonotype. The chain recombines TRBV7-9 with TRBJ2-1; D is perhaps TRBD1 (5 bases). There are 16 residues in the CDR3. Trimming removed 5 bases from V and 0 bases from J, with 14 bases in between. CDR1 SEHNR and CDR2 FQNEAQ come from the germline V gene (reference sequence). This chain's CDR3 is CASSPLGLSSYNEQFF. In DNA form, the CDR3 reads TGTGCCAGCAGCCCCCTGGGGCTTAGCTCCTACAATGAGCAGTTCTTC.

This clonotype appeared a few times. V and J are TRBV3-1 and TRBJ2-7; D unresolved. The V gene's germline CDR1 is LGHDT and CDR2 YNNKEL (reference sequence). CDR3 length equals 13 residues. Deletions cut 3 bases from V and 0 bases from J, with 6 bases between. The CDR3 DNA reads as TGTGCCAGCAGCCAGAAGAGCTCCTACGAGCAGTACTTC. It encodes CASSQKSSYEQYF.

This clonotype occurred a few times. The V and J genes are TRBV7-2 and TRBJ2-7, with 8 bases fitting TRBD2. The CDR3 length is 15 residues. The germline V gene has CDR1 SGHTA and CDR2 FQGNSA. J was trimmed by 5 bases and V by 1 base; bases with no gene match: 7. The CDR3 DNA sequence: TGTGCCAGCAGCTTAGAACCGGGAGGGCCCCACGAGCAGTACTTC. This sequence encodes CASSLEPGGPHEQYF.

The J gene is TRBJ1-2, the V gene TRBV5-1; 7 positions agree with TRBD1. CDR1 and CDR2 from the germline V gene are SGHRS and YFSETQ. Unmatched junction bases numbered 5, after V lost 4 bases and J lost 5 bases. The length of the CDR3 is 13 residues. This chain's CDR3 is CASSAQGRYGYTF. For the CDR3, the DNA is TGCGCCAGCAGCGCACAGGGGCGGTATGGCTACACCTTC. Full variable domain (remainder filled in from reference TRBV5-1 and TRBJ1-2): KAGVTQTPRYLIKTRGQQVTLSCSPISGHRSVSWYQQTPGQGLQFLFEYFSETQRNKGNFPGRFSGRQFSNSRSEMNVSTLELGDSALYLCASSAQGRYGYTFGSGTRLTVV.

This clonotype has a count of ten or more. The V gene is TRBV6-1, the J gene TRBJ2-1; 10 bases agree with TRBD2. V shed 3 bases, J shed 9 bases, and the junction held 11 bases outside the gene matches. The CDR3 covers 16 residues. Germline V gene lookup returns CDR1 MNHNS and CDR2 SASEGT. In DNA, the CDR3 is TGTGCCAGCAGTGAGTTGGTAGCGGGAGGAGTGGGTGAGCAGTTCTTC. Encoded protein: CASSELVAGGVGEQFF.

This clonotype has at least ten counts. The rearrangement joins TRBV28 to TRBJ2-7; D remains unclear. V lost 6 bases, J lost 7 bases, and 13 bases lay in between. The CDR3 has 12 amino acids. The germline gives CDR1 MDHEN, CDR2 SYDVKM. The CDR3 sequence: CASSPPGWEQYF. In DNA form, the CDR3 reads TGTGCCAGCAGCCCTCCCGGTTGGGAGCAGTACTTC.

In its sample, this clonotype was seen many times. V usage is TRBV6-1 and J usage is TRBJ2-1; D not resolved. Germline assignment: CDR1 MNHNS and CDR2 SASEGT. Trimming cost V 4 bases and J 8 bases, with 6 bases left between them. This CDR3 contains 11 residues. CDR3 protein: CASSVGHEQFF. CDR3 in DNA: TGTGCCAGCAGTGTGGGTCATGAGCAGTTCTTC.

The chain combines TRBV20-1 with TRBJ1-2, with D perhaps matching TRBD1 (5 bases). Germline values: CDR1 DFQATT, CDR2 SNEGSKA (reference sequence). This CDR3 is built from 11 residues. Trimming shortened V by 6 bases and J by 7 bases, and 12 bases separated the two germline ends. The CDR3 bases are TGCAGTGCGGGAGGGGCCGGTGGCTACACCTTC. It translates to CSAGGAGGYTF.

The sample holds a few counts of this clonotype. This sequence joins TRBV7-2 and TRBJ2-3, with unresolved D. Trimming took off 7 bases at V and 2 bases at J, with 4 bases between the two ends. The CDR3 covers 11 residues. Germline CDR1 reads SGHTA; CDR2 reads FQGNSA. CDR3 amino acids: CASTLTDTQYF. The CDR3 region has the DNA TGTGCCAGCACCCTCACAGATACGCAGTATTTT.

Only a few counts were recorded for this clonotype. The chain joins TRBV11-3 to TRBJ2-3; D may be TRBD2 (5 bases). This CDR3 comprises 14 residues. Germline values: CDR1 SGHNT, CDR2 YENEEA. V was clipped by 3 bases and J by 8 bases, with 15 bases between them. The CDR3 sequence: CASSLNERGFTQYF. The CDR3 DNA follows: TGTGCCAGCAGCTTGAATGAACGGGGTTTTACGCAGTATTTT.

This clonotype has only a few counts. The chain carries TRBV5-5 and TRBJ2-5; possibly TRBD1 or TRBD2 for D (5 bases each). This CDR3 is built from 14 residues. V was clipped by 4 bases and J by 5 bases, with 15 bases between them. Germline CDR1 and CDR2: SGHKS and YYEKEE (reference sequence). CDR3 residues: CASSRTGTVETQYF. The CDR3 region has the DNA TGTGCCAGCAGCCGGACCGGGACCGTGGAGACCCAGTACTTC.

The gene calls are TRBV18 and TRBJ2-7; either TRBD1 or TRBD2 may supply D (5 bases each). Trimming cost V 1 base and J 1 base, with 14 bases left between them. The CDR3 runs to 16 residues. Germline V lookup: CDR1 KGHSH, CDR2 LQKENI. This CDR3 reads CASSPRLGDRSYEQYF. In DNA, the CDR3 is TGTGCCAGCTCACCACGGCTGGGGGATAGGTCCTACGAGCAGTACTTC.

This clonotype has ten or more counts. This chain's CDR3 is CASSASRQGRADTQYF. CDR3 sequence (DNA): TGTGCCAGCAGCGCAAGCCGACAGGGAAGGGCGGATACGCAGTATTTT. This chain uses TRBV9 with TRBJ2-3; 7 bases line up with TRBD1. Per germline, CDR1 SGDLS and CDR2 YYNGEE. The CDR3 spans 16 residues. Trimming at V came to 3 bases and at J to 6 bases, leaving 13 bases not matched to a gene.